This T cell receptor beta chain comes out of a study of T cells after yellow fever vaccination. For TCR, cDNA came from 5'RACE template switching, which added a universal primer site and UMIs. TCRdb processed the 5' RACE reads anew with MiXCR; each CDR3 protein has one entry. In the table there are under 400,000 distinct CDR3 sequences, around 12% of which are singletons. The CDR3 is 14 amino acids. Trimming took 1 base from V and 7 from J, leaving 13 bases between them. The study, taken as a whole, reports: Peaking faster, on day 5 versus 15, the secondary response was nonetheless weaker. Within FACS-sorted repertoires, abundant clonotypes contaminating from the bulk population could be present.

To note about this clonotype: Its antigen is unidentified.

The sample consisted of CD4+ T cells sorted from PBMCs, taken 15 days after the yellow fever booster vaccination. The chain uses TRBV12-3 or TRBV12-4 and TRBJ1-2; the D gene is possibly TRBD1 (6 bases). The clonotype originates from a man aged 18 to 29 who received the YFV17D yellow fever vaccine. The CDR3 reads CASSLGSQGLGYTF. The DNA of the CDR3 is TGTGCCAGCAGTTTAGGGTCACAGGGTCTTGGCTACACCTTC.